Sequencing of this T cell receptor beta chain was carried out in a study of T-cell reconstitution after alpha-beta-depleted transplantation in children. The CDR3 contains 13 residues. Germline lookup yields CDR1 MGHDK and CDR2 SYGVNS. Trimming pared 3 bases from V and 4 bases from J, leaving 7 bases between. This clonotype was observed many times. A TCRbeta library incorporating unique molecular identifiers was prepared. Via MiXCR, TCRdb re-called the PCR reads, giving one row per CDR3 protein. This table holds some 200,000 distinct CDR3 sequences, approximately 14% found once. Here the sequenced sample was PBMCs from the stem cell graft donor, taken from the stem cell graft. This rearrangement joins TRBV25-1 to TRBJ2-1; a weak D match, TRBD2 (6 bases). The TCR sequence derives from a human donor who donated a stem cell graft to a child with acute lymphoblastic leukemia. CDR3 DNA sequence: TGTGCCAGCAGTGATGGGACTTACAATGAGCAGTTCTTC. As protein: CASSDGTYNEQFF.